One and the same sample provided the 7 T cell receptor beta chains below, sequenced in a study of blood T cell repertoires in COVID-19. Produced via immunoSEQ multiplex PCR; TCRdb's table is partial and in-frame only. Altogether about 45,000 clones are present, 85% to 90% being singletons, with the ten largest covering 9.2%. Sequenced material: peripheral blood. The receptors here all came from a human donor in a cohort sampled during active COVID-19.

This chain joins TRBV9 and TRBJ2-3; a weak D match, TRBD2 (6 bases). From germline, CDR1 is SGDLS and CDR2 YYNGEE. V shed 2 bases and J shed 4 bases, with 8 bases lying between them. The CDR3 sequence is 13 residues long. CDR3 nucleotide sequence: TGTGCCAGCAGCGTGGGGGAGGCAGATACGCAGTATTTT. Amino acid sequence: CASSVGEADTQYF.

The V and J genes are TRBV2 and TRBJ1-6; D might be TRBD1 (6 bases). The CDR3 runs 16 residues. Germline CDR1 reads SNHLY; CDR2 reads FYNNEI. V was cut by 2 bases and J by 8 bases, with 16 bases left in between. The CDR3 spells CASSEWDTADDSPLHF. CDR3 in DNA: TGTGCCAGCAGTGAATGGGACACGGCGGACGATTCACCCCTCCACTTT.

CDR3 bases: TGTGCCAGCAGCCAGCAGGGGAGCAATCAGCCCCAGCATTTT. This encodes CASSQQGSNQPQHF. This sequence joins TRBV3-1 (or the pseudogene TRBV3-2) and TRBJ1-5; D may be TRBD1 (6 bases). CDR1 and CDR2 (germline): LGHDT, YNNKEL (reference sequence). V shed 3 bases and J shed 1 base, with 7 bases lying between them. The CDR3 is 14 amino acids.

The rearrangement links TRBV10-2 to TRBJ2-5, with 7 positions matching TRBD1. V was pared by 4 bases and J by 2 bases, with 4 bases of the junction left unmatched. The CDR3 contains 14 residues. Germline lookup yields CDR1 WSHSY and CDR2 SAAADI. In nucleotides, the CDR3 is TGCGCCAGCAGTGGGGGACAGCTTCAAGAGACCCAGTACTTC. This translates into CASSGGQLQETQYF.

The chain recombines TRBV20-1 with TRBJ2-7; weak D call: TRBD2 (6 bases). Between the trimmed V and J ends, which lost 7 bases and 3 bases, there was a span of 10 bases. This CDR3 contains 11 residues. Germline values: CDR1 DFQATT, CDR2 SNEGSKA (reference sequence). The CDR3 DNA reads TGCAGTGTAGCGGTAAACTACGAGCAGTACTTC. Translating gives CSVAVNYEQYF.

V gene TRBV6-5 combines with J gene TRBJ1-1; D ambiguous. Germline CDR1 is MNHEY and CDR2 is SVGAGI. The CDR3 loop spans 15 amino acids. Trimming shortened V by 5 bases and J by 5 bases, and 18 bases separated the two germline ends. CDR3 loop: CASSNWALLGTEAFF. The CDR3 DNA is TGTGCCAGCAGTAACTGGGCCCTTTTAGGAACTGAAGCTTTCTTT.

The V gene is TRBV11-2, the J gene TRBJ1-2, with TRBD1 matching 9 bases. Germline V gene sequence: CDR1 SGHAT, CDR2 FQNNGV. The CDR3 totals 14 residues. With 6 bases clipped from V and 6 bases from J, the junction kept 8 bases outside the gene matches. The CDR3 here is CASRGFGDRDGYTF. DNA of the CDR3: TGTGCCAGCAGGGGGTTCGGGGACAGGGATGGCTACACCTTC.